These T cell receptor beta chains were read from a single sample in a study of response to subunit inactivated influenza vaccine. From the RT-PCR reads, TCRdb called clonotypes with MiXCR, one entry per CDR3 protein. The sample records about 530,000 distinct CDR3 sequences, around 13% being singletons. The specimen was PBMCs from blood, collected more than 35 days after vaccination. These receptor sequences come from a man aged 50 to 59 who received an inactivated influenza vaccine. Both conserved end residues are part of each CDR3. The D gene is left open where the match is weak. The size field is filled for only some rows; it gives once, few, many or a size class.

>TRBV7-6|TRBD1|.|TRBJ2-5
TGTGCCAGCAGCCCGACAGGGGGGATCGGAGAGACCCAGTACTTC
CASSPTGGIGETQYF
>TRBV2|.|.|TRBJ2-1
TGTGCCAGCAGACCCGACCTAGCTGTCGAATCCTACAATGAGCAGTTCTTC
CASRPDLAVESYNEQFF
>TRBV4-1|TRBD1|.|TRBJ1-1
TGCGCCAGCAGCCAAGAGGGCCAGGGGACAGGGGGTTGGACTGAAGCTTTCTTT
CASSQEGQGTGGWTEAFF
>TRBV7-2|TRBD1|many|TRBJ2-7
TGTGCCAGCAGCTTAGCAACGGACAGGGGAGGTGAGCAGTACTTC
CASSLATDRGGEQYF
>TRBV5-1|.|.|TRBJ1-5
TGCGCCCCTTGCCTTAGGGGTGGAAGGGGCAATCAGCCCCAGCATTTT
CAPCLRGGRGNQPQHF
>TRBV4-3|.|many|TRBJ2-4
TGCGCCAGCAGCCAAGATAGGCAGGGGCAAATTCAGTACTTC
CASSQDRQGQIQYF
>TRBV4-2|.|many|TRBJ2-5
TGTGCCAGCAGCCAAGCTCGGGACTCTGGGCAAGAGACCCAGTACTTC
CASSQARDSGQETQYF
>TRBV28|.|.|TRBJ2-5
TGTGCCAGCAGTTTCGTCGGGGGTAGGGAGACCCAGTACTTC
CASSFVGGRETQYF
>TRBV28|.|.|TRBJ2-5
TGTGCCAGCAGCCCCTGGGCCCAAGAGACCCAGTACTTC
CASSPWAQETQYF
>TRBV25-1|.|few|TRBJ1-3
TGTGCCAGCAGCGAAACAGGGCTTAATTCTGGAAACACCATATATTTT
CASSETGLNSGNTIYF
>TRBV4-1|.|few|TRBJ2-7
TGCGCCAGCAGCCAAGAGAGAGGCGTCTCCTACGAGCAGTACTTC
CASSQERGVSYEQYF
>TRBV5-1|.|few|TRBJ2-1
TGCGCCAGCAGCTTTCCCACTAGCCGGGACTACAATGAGCAGTTCTTC
CASSFPTSRDYNEQFF
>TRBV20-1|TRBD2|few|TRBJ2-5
TGCAGTGCCAGACTAGCGGGGGGCCTTTCCCAAGAGACCCAGTACTTC
CSARLAGGLSQETQYF
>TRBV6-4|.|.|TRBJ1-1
TGTGCCAGCAGAGAACACAGGGATAAGTCTGAAGCTTTCTTT
CASREHRDKSEAFF
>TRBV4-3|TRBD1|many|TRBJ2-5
TGCGCCAGCAGCCAAGGGGCAGGGGGAGAGGAGACCCAGTACTTC
CASSQGAGGEETQYF
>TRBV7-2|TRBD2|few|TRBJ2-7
TGTGCCAGCAGCTTAGGGACTAGCGGGATCGACCCCTACTTC
CASSLGTSGIDPYF
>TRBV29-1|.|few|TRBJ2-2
TGCAGCGTTGGGGGCAGAAGCGAGGGTAACACCGGGGAGCTGTTTTTT
CSVGGRSEGNTGELFF
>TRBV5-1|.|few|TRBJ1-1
TGCGCCAGCAGCTGGAGGGGGGTGGCTGAAGCTTTCTTT
CASSWRGVAEAFF
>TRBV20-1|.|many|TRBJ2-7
TGCAGTGCTAGAGCTACGGGACTGGCAAACTACGAGCAGTACTTC
CSARATGLANYEQYF
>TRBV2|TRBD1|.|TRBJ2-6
TGTGCCAGCAGTGAAACAGGGGGCGTCTGGGCCAACGTCCTGACTTTC
CASSETGGVWANVLTF
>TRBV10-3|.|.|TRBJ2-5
TGTGCCATCAGTGAGTTCGGCAGTAAAGAGACCCAGTACTTC
CAISEFGSKETQYF
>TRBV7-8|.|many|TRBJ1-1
TGTGCCAGCAGCTTAGTTAGCGGATTGAACACTGAAGCTTTCTTT
CASSLVSGLNTEAFF
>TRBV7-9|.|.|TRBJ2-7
TGTGCCAGCAGCCCGAACAGAGGATCTAACGAGCAGTACTTC
CASSPNRGSNEQYF
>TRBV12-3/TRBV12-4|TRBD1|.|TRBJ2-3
TGTGCCAGCAGTTTGAGCGGGACAGGGAGTAGTCCGCAGTATTTT
CASSLSGTGSSPQYF
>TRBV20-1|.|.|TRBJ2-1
TGCAGTGCTAGTACGGTGAGCGTTCGCAATGAGCAGTTCTTC
CSASTVSVRNEQFF
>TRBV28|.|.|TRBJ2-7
TGTGCCAGCAGTTTATCCCAGGGGACTTATTACGAGCAGTACTTC
CASSLSQGTYYEQYF
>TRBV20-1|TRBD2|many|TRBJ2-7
TGCAGTGCTCGACGGACTAGCGATCCCTACGAGCAGTACTTC
CSARRTSDPYEQYF
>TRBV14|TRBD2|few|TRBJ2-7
TGTGCCAGCAGCCAAGAAAGGCTAGCGGTAGGCGAGCAGTACTTC
CASSQERLAVGEQYF
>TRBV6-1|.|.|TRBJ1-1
TGTGCCAGCAGTGAAAGGGGTTTTGGTGAAGCTTTCTTT
CASSERGFGEAFF
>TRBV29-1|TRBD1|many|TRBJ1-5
TGCAGCGTTGGGGAACCGGGACAGAGCAATCAGCCCCAGCATTTT
CSVGEPGQSNQPQHF
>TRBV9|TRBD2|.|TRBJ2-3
TGTGCCAGCAGCGTAGCTTGGTCCAGCGGGAGGGGCCCAGATACGCAGTATTTT
CASSVAWSSGRGPDTQYF
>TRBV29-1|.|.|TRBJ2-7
TGCAGCGTTGTATTCAGGAGCTCCTACGAGCAGTACTTC
CSVVFRSSYEQYF
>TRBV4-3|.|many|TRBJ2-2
TGCGCCAGCAGCTCGGGGAGCGGATCTGGGGAGCTGTTTTTT
CASSSGSGSGELFF
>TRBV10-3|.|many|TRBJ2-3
TGTGCCATCAGTGTTAAAGGGGCCCACACAGATACGCAGTATTTT
CAISVKGAHTDTQYF
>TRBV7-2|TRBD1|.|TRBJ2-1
TGTGCCAGCAGGTCAAGGACAGGGGAGACCTACAATGAGCAGTTCTTC
CASRSRTGETYNEQFF
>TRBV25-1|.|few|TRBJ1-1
TGTGCCAGCAGTAAACACGGATCGGTGAACACTGAAGCTTTCTTT
CASSKHGSVNTEAFF
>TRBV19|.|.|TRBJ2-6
TGTGCCACTATGGGGGGGGCGGCTGGGGCCAACGTCCTGACTTTC
CATMGGAAGANVLTF
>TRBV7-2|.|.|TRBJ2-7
TGTGCCAGCAGCTTAGTTTATAGTGTGATCTCCTACGAGCAGTACTTC
CASSLVYSVISYEQYF
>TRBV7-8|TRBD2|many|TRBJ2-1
TGTGCCAGCAGCTTAGTGTTACTAGCGGGGGGGCTTTACAATGAGCAGTTCTTC
CASSLVLLAGGLYNEQFF
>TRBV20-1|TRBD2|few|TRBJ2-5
TGCAGTGCTAGTGCTAGCGGGAGACCCGGAGAGACCCAGTACTTC
CSASASGRPGETQYF
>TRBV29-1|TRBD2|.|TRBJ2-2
TGCAGCGTTGGGATTACTAGCGGGAGTCTCGGCGGGGAGCTGTTTTTT
CSVGITSGSLGGELFF
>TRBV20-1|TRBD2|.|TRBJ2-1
TGCAGTGCTAGAGATACCCTAGCGGGATTAACCGGTGAGCAGTTCTTC
CSARDTLAGLTGEQFF
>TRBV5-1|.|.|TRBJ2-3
TGCGCCAGCAGCGCTGGACAGATCGCAGATACGCAGTATTTT
CASSAGQIADTQYF
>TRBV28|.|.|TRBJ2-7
TGTACCAGTTTACGGTCCCCCAGTTACGAGCAGTACTTC
CTSLRSPSYEQYF
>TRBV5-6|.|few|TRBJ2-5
TGTGCCAGCAGCTTGGCCTTTCGCTATAGGGGCCAAGAGACCCAGTACTTC
CASSLAFRYRGQETQYF
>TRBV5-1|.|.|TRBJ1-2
TGCGCCAGCAGCTTACCCCGAAGACAGGTTTACACCTTC
CASSLPRRQVYTF
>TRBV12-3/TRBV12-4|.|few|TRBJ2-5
TGTGCCAGCAGTCCGTCAGGGCCTCAAGAGACCCAGTACTTC
CASSPSGPQETQYF
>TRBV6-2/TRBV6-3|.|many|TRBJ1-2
TGTGCCAGCAGTCAGGGTGTCTATGGCTACACCTTC
CASSQGVYGYTF
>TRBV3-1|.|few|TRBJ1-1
TGTGCCAGCAGCCAAGATAATGGGGTTAACACTGAAGCTTTCTTT
CASSQDNGVNTEAFF
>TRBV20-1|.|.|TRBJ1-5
TGCAGTGCTAGAAGAGGGGCCCACAATCAGCCCCAGCATTTT
CSARRGAHNQPQHF
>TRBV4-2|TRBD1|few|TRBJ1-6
TGTGCCAGCAGCCAAGGTACGACACGGGACAGGGGGGCACCCCTCCACTTT
CASSQGTTRDRGAPLHF
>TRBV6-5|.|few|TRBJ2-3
TGTGCCAGCAGTTACCCCGGGACCTCAGATACGCAGTATTTT
CASSYPGTSDTQYF
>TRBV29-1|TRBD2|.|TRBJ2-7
TGCAGCGTGGCTGGGACTAGCGGGACCTACGAGCAGGACTTC
CSVAGTSGTYEQDF
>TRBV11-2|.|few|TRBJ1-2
TGTGCCAGCAGCTCGATCAGGGTTACATTGGGGGGCTACACCTTC
CASSSIRVTLGGYTF
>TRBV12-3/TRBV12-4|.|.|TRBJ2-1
TGTGCCAGCGGCGCAGGGCTTATCTCCTACAATGAGCAGTTCTTC
CASGAGLISYNEQFF
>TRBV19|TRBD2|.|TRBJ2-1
TGTGCCAGTAGTATTCGGCTAGCGGGGGATCTAAAAAGGGAGCAGTTCTTC
CASSIRLAGDLKREQFF
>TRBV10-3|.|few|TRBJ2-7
TGTGCCATCAGCGCCGGGACCACCTACGAGCAGTACTTC
CAISAGTTYEQYF